This T cell receptor (beta chain) is from a study of T cell responses to AZD1222 COVID-19 vaccine. The CDR3 spans 13 residues. Germline CDR1 is SGDLS and CDR2 is YYNGEE. Trimming removed 0 bases from V and 6 bases from J, with 4 bases in between. Sequenced by immunoSEQ multiplex PCR; TCRdb stores in-frame clones only, minus some. The table shows approximately 190,000 clones, with around 90% occurring only once. The sequence derives from an adult in good health. V usage is TRBV9 and J usage is TRBJ1-6, with no clear D. The sequencing here drew on peripheral blood, taken on day 0 of AZD1222 vaccination. The CDR3 coding sequence is TGTGCCAGCAGCGTAGTGGCTAATTCACCCCTCCACTTT. It yields the protein CASSVVANSPLHF.